This TCR beta chain comes out of a study of blood T cell repertoires in COVID-19 (dated by TCRdb to the early 2020s). With respect to the entire study: Samples covering the acute and convalescent phases of COVID-19 were provided by collaborators in the United States, Italy and Spain. The material from the prospective study consisted of cDNA or gDNA derived from T cells, B-cell-depleted T cells, or PBMCs. The dataset comprised deeply sampled blood TCRbeta repertoires from subjects exposed to, actively infected with, or recovered from COVID-19. The repertoires were released in a freely available public database intended as a resource for research on the immune response to SARS-CoV-2. The samples were drawn from two sources: the first 160 participants of the ongoing ImmuneRACE study, and 1,000 to 1,500 subjects contributed by 6 global collaborators. The sample metadata nearly always contained a de-identified subject ID, COVID-19 status, age in years and sex. HLA class I and class II types, where available, came from metadata supplied by the sample provider rather than from assay-based typing.

General conclusions and limits of the study: The amount of clinical and demographic metadata varied by source and participant and was provided uncurated.

In the case of this clone: Its antigen remains undetermined. Base qualities are not recorded, but no much larger clone differs from it by a single base.

The CDR3, cysteine through phenylalanine, is 15 amino acids long. The CDR3 DNA has 45 bases and is translated from base 1. Germline trimming amounts to 1 base on V and 3 bases on J, with 6 as the count of junction bases outside the gene matches. Via the germline V gene (reference sequence), CDR1 is LNHDA and CDR2 SQIVND. The collaborating institutions used their own protocols to collect whole blood in K2EDTA tubes. For TCRbeta analysis, collaborators shipped samples in one of three forms: frozen whole blood, isolated PBMCs, or DNA extracted from either of those sample types. The immunoSEQ Assay, a bias-controlled multiplex PCR, was used to amplify TCRbeta CDR3 regions from genomic DNA. Concerning the study's data processing: The number of nucleated cells in each sample was estimated by amplification of reference gene primers within the assay. To quantify the absolute abundance of each unique TCRbeta CDR3 rearrangement, sequence reads were collapsed and filtered. For each sample, productive Simpson clonality was calculated as the square root of Simpson's diversity index over productive rearrangements. The clones in this table, taken by TCRdb from immuneACCESS, are in-frame only. Not every clone is retained; where verified, under half of the shortfall comes from an unresolved V gene, and the cause of the rest is unknown. From that table come the V and J calls and clone size; the DNA was used to work out D and trimming. For this sample the table gives 65,000 to 70,000 clones, of which roughly three quarters were detected only once. The top ten constitute roughly 48% of the sample.

Source material: peripheral blood. Here the chain combines TRBV19 and TRBJ2-7; 7 bases in between match TRBD2. This receptor was obtained from a human donor in a cohort sampled during active COVID-19. The CDR3 sequence is CASSIVAGVNYEQYF. The DNA is TGTGCCAGTAGTATAGTTGCGGGGGTAAACTACGAGCAGTACTTC. With the rest looked up from the reference TRBV19 and TRBJ2-7 genes rather than sequenced, the full variable domain is DGGITQSPKYLFRKEGQNVTLSCEQNLNHDAMYWYRQDPGQGLRLIYYSQIVNDFQKGDIAEGYSVSREKKESFPLTVTSAQKNPTAFYLCASSIVAGVNYEQYFGPGTRLTVT.